Listed here are 32 T cell receptor beta chains from one sample, sequenced in a study of cytomegalovirus exposure and HLA in healthy donors. Primers for the PCR totalled 60 Vbeta and 13 Jbeta. TCRdb keeps only in-frame clones here, not all; method: immunoSEQ multiplex PCR. In the table there are 150,000 to 200,000 clones, nearly 80% of which are singletons. The sample consisted of PBMCs. Receptor source: a middle-aged woman in good health and CMV-seronegative.

This chain connects TRBV5-4 to TRBJ1-6, with D unresolved. V lost 5 bases to trimming and J lost 1 base, with 10 bases between them. CDR3 length equals 15 residues. CDR1 and CDR2 from the germline V gene are SGHNT and YYREEE (reference sequence). CDR3: CASSLSSSYNSPLHF. CDR3 coding DNA: TGTGCCAGCAGTTTGAGTAGTTCCTATAATTCACCCCTCCACTTT.

On this clone: The junction does not match germline at one end; this may be a read error. Within the sample, other DNA sequences also encode this same CDR3. This chain joins TRBV6-5 and TRBJ2-7, with a possible D match to TRBD1 (6 bases). The length of the CDR3 is 14 residues. Germline V gene lookup returns CDR1 MNHEY and CDR2 SVGAGI. The CDR3 spells CASSFDRRSYEQYF. The DNA for the CDR3 is TGTGCTAGCAGTTTCGACAGGCGCTCCTACGAGCAGTACTTC.

This sequence joins TRBV29-1 and TRBJ2-7; tentatively, D is TRBD1 (6 bases). The CDR3 totals 11 residues. Germline V CDR1 and CDR2: SQVTM, ANQGSEA. V was clipped by 6 bases and J by 5 bases, with 11 bases between them. CDR3 nucleotides: TGCAGCGTCGGACAGAAGCACGAGCAGTACTTC. Protein: CSVGQKHEQYF.

The V and J genes are TRBV20-1 and TRBJ1-1; D is unresolved. CDR1 is DFQATT, CDR2 SNEGSKA, per germline (reference sequence). Trimming pared 3 bases from V and 6 bases from J, leaving 8 bases between. CDR3 length: 11 amino acids. The CDR3 DNA sequence: TGCAGTGCTAGGGGAGAAGCTGAAGCTTTCTTT. Translating it yields CSARGEAEAFF.

V usage is TRBV6-5 and J usage is TRBJ2-5, with D possibly being TRBD2 (5 bases). Germline CDR1 reads MNHEY; CDR2 reads SVGAGI. V was trimmed by 5 bases and J by 5 bases, leaving 15 bases between them. The CDR3 sequence is 14 residues long. The chain's CDR3 is CASSPGLSGETQYF. DNA of the CDR3: TGTGCCAGCAGTCCCGGACTTTCTGGGGAGACCCAGTACTTC.

The chain uses TRBV7-8 and TRBJ2-7; D call uncertain. V lost 5 bases to trimming and J lost 2 bases, with 10 bases between them. This CDR3 spans 13 amino acids. Germline V lookup: CDR1 SGHVS, CDR2 FQNEAQ. In DNA, the CDR3 is TGTGCCAGCAGCCACGACTTAACCTACGAGCAGTACTTC. It yields the protein CASSHDLTYEQYF. The complete variable domain, with remaining parts taken from reference TRBV7-8 and TRBJ2-7, reads GAGVSQSPRYKVAKRGQDVALRCDPISGHVSLFWYQQALGQGPEFLTYFQNEAQLDKSGLPSDRFFAERPEGSVSTLKIQRTQQEDSAVYLCASSHDLTYEQYFGPGTRLTVT.

The chain is built from TRBV5-1 and TRBJ2-5; weak D call: TRBD1 (6 bases). Trimming cost V 4 bases and J 4 bases, with 20 bases left between them. This CDR3 spans 16 amino acids. Germline V gives CDR1 SGHRS, CDR2 YFSETQ. The CDR3 DNA is TGCGCCAGCAGCCGAGGGGGAGCGCCCGGGATAGAGACCCAGTACTTC. This sequence encodes CASSRGGAPGIETQYF.

This clone was seen just once. The chain carries TRBV15 and TRBJ2-1; 9 bases are a match to TRBD1. There are 15 residues in the CDR3. Germline-derived CDR1 and CDR2 are LNHNV and YYDKDF (reference sequence). V shed 4 bases and J 3 bases; nucleotides not matched to a gene: 4. In DNA, the CDR3 is TGTGCCACCAGCACAGAGACAGGGGGCTACAATGAGCAGTTCTTC. It yields the protein CATSTETGGYNEQFF.

The rearrangement links TRBV11-2 to TRBJ2-1; D is ambiguous. CDR1 SGHAT and CDR2 FQNNGV come from the germline V gene. Trimming pared 1 base from V and 15 bases from J, leaving 10 bases between. There are 11 residues in the CDR3. The DNA for the CDR3 is TGTGCCAGCAGCTTAGGACAAAACCCGTTCTTC. Translation gives CASSLGQNPFF.

The chain links TRBV15 to TRBJ1-5; maybe TRBD1 (5 bases). Germline CDR1 reads LNHNV; CDR2 reads YYDKDF (reference sequence). The germline V and J ends were trimmed by 6 bases and 4 bases, with 10 bases remaining between them. The CDR3 loop spans 13 amino acids. CDR3 DNA: TGTGCCACCAGTCGACAGCATAATCAGCCCCAGCATTTT. Translated, it gives CATSRQHNQPQHF.

For this clone: One junction end disagrees with the germline gene, perhaps due to a read error. This chain joins TRBV7-9 and TRBJ2-5; D is unresolved. The CDR3 is made up of 16 amino acids. Germline V CDR1 and CDR2: SEHNR, FQNEAQ (reference sequence). CDR3 coding DNA: TGTTCCAGCAGCTTCCTCCGCGGAGAGGCAAAAGAGACCCAGTACTTC. This translates into CSSSFLRGEAKETQYF.

This sequence joins TRBV7-9 and TRBJ1-2, with D possibly TRBD1 on 5 matching bases. The germline V gene encodes CDR1 SEHNR and CDR2 FQNEAQ (reference sequence). The CDR3 runs to 12 residues. Trimming stripped 10 bases from V and 6 bases from J, with 15 bases between. CDR3 coding DNA: TGTGCCACCCCGGGACTCCGAAATGGCTACACCTTC. Translating gives CATPGLRNGYTF.

Worth noting for this clone: In the same sample, other DNA sequences code for this CDR3. The CDR3: CASSPSPTRVGGKNIQYF. In DNA form, the CDR3 reads TGTGCCAGCAGCCCCTCCCCGACCAGGGTGGGCGGCAAAAACATTCAGTACTTC. The genes are TRBV4-2 and TRBJ2-4; tentatively, D is TRBD1 (5 bases). V was clipped by 4 bases and J by 3 bases, with 22 bases between them. Per the germline V gene, CDR1 is LGHNA and CDR2 is YNFKEQ. The CDR3 is 18 amino acids.

This clone has only one observation. The genes are TRBV5-1 and TRBJ1-1; possibly TRBD1 for D (6 bases). The V end lost 0 bases, the J end lost 0 bases, and 9 bases lay between the germline ends. From germline, CDR1 is SGHRS and CDR2 YFSETQ. The length of the CDR3 is 15 residues. CDR3 sequence reads: CASSLGAGVNTEAFF. Here the CDR3 DNA reads TGCGCCAGCAGCTTGGGGGCAGGGGTGAACACTGAAGCTTTCTTT.

This rearrangement joins TRBV11-2 to TRBJ2-3, with 9 bases identical to TRBD2. Per the germline V gene, CDR1 is SGHAT and CDR2 is FQNNGV. V shed 3 bases and J 3 bases; nucleotides not matched to a gene: 4. The CDR3 loop spans 15 amino acids. CDR3 amino acids: CASSFLTSGTDTQYF. Written as DNA, the CDR3 is TGTGCCAGCAGCTTTTTAACTAGCGGGACAGATACGCAGTATTTT. Looking up the rest from reference TRBV11-2 and TRBJ2-3 gives the full variable domain: EAGVAQSPRYKIIEKRQSVAFWCNPISGHATLYWYQQILGQGPKLLIQFQNNGVVDDSQLPKDRFSAERLKGVDSTLKIQPAKLEDSAVYLCASSFLTSGTDTQYFGPGTRLTVL.

The chain is built from TRBV9 and TRBJ2-3; 10 nucleotides line up with TRBD2. This CDR3 has 16 residues. With V trimmed by 3 bases and J by 5 bases, 9 bases remained unmatched. CDR1 SGDLS and CDR2 YYNGEE come from the germline V gene. CDR3 in DNA: TGTGCCAGCAGCGCCACCCTAGCGGGAGTCATAGATACGCAGTATTTT. This encodes CASSATLAGVIDTQYF.

The chain has TRBV4-3 and TRBJ1-2; perhaps TRBD1 as D (6 bases). The CDR3 sequence is 16 residues long. V gave up 0 bases and J gave up 7 bases, with 18 bases separating them. Germline CDR1 and CDR2: LGHNA and YSLEER. The CDR3 coding sequence is TGCGCCAGCAGCCAAGAATACACAGGGTCGGGGCGTGGCTACACCTTC. It yields the protein CASSQEYTGSGRGYTF.

This clone has only one observation. The rearrangement uses TRBV28 and TRBJ2-6; TRBD1 matches 7 bases. J was trimmed by 3 bases and V by 6 bases; bases with no gene match: 11. Per the germline V gene, CDR1 is MDHEN and CDR2 is SYDVKM. The CDR3 is made up of 17 amino acids. CDR3 sequence reads: CASSRGQVAIGANVLTF. The CDR3 bases are TGTGCCAGCAGCAGAGGACAGGTAGCTATTGGGGCCAACGTCCTGACTTTC.

This chain uses TRBV18 with TRBJ1-2; D possibly corresponds to TRBD1 (5 bases). Trimming cost V 1 base and J 2 bases, with 5 bases left between them. Germline CDR1 is KGHSH and CDR2 is LQKENI. This CDR3 has 13 residues. CDR3 residues: CASSPQGNYGYTF. As DNA, the CDR3 is TGTGCCAGCTCACCACAGGGGAACTATGGCTACACCTTC.

The chain employs TRBV4-1 and TRBJ1-1; no definite D call. The V and J ends lost 0 bases and 8 bases respectively, with 10 bases between them. CDR1 and CDR2 (germline): MGHRA, YSYEKL. There are 13 residues in the CDR3. The CDR3 spells CASSQESGGEAFF. The CDR3 DNA is TGCGCCAGCAGCCAAGAAAGTGGAGGAGAAGCTTTCTTT.

The chain recombines TRBV25-1 with TRBJ2-4; D may be TRBD1 (6 bases). CDR1 is MGHDK and CDR2 is SYGVNS in the germline V gene. This CDR3 spans 15 amino acids. Trimming stripped 2 bases from V and 6 bases from J, with 14 bases between. As DNA, the CDR3 is TGTGCCAGCAGTGAAACAGGGCGGATCGGAAACATTCAGTACTTC. Its translation: CASSETGRIGNIQYF. The full variable domain, its missing parts supplied by reference TRBV25-1 and TRBJ2-4, is EADIYQTPRYLVIGTGKKITLECSQTMGHDKMYWYQQDPGMELHLIHYSYGVNSTEKGDLSSESTVSRIRTEHFPLTLESARPSHTSQYLCASSETGRIGNIQYFGAGTRLSVL.

The rearrangement links TRBV15 to TRBJ1-5; a weak D match, TRBD1 (6 bases). Trimming stripped 3 bases from V and 1 base from J, with 16 bases between. Germline V gene sequence: CDR1 LNHNV, CDR2 YYDKDF (reference sequence). This CDR3 is 17 amino acids long. The CDR3 sequence is CATSSLGGARSNQPQHF. Written as DNA, the CDR3 is TGTGCCACCAGCAGCCTGGGGGGGGCTCGGAGCAATCAGCCCCAGCATTTT.

Only one count was recorded for this clone. The rearrangement links TRBV5-1 to TRBJ2-1; 11 nucleotides align to TRBD2. This CDR3 has 16 residues. Trimming cost V 4 bases and J 5 bases; bases outside gene matches: 8. Germline V gene sequence: CDR1 SGHRS, CDR2 YFSETQ. This chain's CDR3 is CASSIMTSGVHNEQFF. Here the CDR3 DNA reads TGCGCCAGCAGCATAATGACTAGCGGGGTTCACAATGAGCAGTTCTTC.

The V gene is TRBV2, the J gene TRBJ1-4; D is undetermined. This CDR3 spans 13 amino acids. Germline values: CDR1 SNHLY, CDR2 FYNNEI. V was trimmed by 7 bases and J by 3 bases, leaving 9 bases between them. In DNA form, the CDR3 reads TGTGCCAGCAAGCTGGGAGCTAATGAAAAACTGTTTTTT. It translates to CASKLGANEKLFF.

This sequence joins TRBV14 and TRBJ1-3; D unclear. The CDR3 covers 16 residues. The germline V gene has CDR1 SGHDN and CDR2 FVKESK. Deletions cut 0 bases from V and 1 base from J, with 10 bases between. CDR3 loop: CASSQDYIGSGNTIYF. For the CDR3, the DNA is TGTGCCAGCAGCCAAGATTATATCGGGTCTGGAAACACCATATATTTT.

The chain uses TRBV6-5 and TRBJ2-7; TRBD2 is a possible D gene (7 bases). This CDR3 is built from 14 residues. V was clipped by 7 bases and J by 4 bases, with 17 bases between them. Per germline, CDR1 MNHEY and CDR2 SVGAGI. The CDR3 sequence is CASKAGQGGYEQYF. CDR3 nucleotides: TGTGCCAGCAAAGCGGGGCAAGGGGGTTACGAGCAGTACTTC.

The genes are TRBV27 and TRBJ1-1; 9 nucleotides line up with TRBD1. The CDR3 covers 14 residues. Germline trimming cut 5 bases from V and 4 bases from J; bases unmatched to any gene: 5. The germline gives CDR1 MNHEY, CDR2 SMNVEV (reference sequence). The DNA for the CDR3 is TGTGCCAGCAGTCCCAGGGACAGGGTCACTGAAGCTTTCTTT. Translating gives CASSPRDRVTEAFF.

Here the CDR3 reads CASSLWDNVNTEAFF. The CDR3 DNA is TGTGCCAGCAGTTTATGGGACAACGTGAACACTGAAGCTTTCTTT. The chain recombines TRBV28 with TRBJ1-1; D possibly corresponds to TRBD1 (5 bases). V was shortened by 0 bases and J by 0 bases, with 8 bases between the two germline ends. CDR1 and CDR2 from the germline V gene are MDHEN and SYDVKM. The CDR3 is made up of 15 amino acids.

The rearrangement links TRBV29-1 to TRBJ1-1, with a weak D call TRBD1 (6 bases). Trimming shortened V by 6 bases and J by 5 bases, and 16 bases separated the two germline ends. The CDR3 contains 13 residues. CDR1 and CDR2 from the germline V gene are SQVTM and ANQGSEA. CDR3 protein: CSVLGGARTEAFF. DNA for the CDR3: TGCAGCGTCCTGGGGGGGGCCCGGACTGAAGCTTTCTTT. The entire variable domain, with the rest obtained from reference TRBV29-1 and TRBJ1-1, is as follows: SAVISQKPSRDICQRGTSLTIQCQVDSQVTMMFWYRQQPGQSLTLIATANQGSEATYESGFVIDKFPISRPNLTFSTLTVSNMSPEDSSIYLCSVLGGARTEAFFGQGTRLTVV.

This sequence joins TRBV7-2 and TRBJ2-1; the D is unclear. The CDR3 length is 13 residues. Between the trimmed V and J ends, which lost 2 bases and 9 bases, there was a span of 11 bases. CDR1 SGHTA and CDR2 FQGNSA come from the germline V gene. The CDR3 reads CASSLHEDLEQFF. CDR3 DNA: TGTGCCAGCAGCTTACATGAGGATCTTGAGCAGTTCTTC.

This chain joins TRBV7-6 and TRBJ2-3, with a possible D match to TRBD1 (6 bases). Between the trimmed V and J ends, which lost 4 bases and 2 bases, there was a span of 16 bases. Germline values: CDR1 SGHVS, CDR2 FNYEAQ. This CDR3 contains 16 residues. CDR3 in amino acids: CASSSVEGGYTDTQYF. The DNA of the CDR3 is TGTGCCAGCAGCTCAGTTGAAGGGGGTTACACAGATACGCAGTATTTT.

The chain has TRBV18 and TRBJ2-2; D is possibly TRBD2 (6 bases). The CDR3 length is 16 residues. Germline CDR1 is KGHSH and CDR2 is LQKENI. V was pared by 6 bases and J by 2 bases, with 16 bases between. CDR3 nucleotides: TGTGCCAGCTCGTCCAGGACGGGGACTAACACCGGGGAGCTGTTTTTT. This translates into CASSSRTGTNTGELFF.